This TCR beta chain is from a study of response to subunit inactivated influenza vaccine. This clonotype came up a few times. One entry per CDR3 protein results from TCRdb running MiXCR on the RT-PCR reads. Among some 570,000 distinct CDR3 sequences listed, 11% were seen once. Germline V gene lookup returns CDR1 MNHEY and CDR2 SVGEGT. V lost 7 bases and J lost 5; bases outside the gene matches: 11. This CDR3 has 16 residues. The sample also formed part of further work on T cells expressing NK-cell markers. In that study: cDNA encoding TCR beta was synthesized via 5'RACE template switching incorporating UMIs.

The chain couples TRBV6-2 or TRBV6-3 to TRBJ2-2; 9 nucleotides match TRBD1. The material sequenced was PBMCs from blood, taken on the day of vaccination. The receptor comes from a man aged 50-60 years who received an inactivated influenza vaccine. The CDR3 DNA follows: TGTGCCAGCACCCTTCAGGGACAGGGTGGAACCGGGGAGCTGTTTTTT. Translation: CASTLQGQGGTGELFF.